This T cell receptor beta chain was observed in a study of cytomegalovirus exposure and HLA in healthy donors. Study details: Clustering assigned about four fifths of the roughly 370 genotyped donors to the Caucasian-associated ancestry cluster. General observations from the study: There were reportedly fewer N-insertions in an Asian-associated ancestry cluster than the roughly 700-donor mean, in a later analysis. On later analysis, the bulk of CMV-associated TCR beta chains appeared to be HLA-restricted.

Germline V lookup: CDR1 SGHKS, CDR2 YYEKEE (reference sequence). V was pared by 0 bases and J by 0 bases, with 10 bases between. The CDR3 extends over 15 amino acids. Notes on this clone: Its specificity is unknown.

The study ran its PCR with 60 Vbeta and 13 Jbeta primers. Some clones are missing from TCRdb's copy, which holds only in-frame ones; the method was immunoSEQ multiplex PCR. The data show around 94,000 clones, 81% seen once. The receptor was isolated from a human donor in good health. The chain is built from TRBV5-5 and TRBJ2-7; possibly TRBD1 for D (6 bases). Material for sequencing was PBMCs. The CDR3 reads CASSLEQGSSYEQYF. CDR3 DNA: TGTGCCAGCAGCTTGGAACAGGGCAGCTCCTACGAGCAGTACTTC.